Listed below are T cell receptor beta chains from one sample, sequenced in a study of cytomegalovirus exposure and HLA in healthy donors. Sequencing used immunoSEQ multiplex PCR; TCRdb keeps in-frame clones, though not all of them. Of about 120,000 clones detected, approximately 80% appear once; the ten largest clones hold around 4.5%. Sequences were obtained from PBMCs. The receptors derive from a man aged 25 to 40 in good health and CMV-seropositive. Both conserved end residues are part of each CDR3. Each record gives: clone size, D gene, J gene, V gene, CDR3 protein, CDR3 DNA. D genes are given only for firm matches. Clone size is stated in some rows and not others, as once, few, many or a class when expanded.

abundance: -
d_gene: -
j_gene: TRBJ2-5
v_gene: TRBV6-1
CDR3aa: CASSPERRQETQYF
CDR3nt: TGTGCCAGCAGCCCCGAGCGGCGCCAAGAGACCCAGTACTTC

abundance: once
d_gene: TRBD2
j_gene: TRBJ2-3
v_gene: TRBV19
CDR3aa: CASSPSGGHTDTQYF
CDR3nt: TGTGCCAGTAGCCCTAGCGGGGGGCACACAGATACGCAGTATTTT

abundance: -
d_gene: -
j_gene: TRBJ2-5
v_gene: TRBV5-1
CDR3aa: CASSLSASPGAQYF
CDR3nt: TGCGCCAGCAGCTTATCGGCTTCCCCGGGGGCCCAGTACTTC

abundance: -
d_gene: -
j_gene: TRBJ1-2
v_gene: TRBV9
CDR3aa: CASSVSGGRGGVRGYTF
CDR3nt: TGTGCCAGCAGCGTTTCAGGCGGGAGGGGCGGGGTTCGTGGCTACACCTTC

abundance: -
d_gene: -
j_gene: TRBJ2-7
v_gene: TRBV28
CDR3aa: CASSSDSSYEQYF
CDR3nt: TGTGCCAGCAGTTCGGACAGCTCCTACGAGCAGTACTTC

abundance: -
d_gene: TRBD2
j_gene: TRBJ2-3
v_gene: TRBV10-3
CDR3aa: CAISPGLATDTQYF
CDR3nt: TGTGCCATCAGTCCGGGACTAGCTACAGATACGCAGTATTTT

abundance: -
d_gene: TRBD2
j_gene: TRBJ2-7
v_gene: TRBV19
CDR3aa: CASSIALADIYEQYF
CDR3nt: TGTGCCAGTAGTATAGCACTAGCGGATATCTACGAGCAGTACTTC

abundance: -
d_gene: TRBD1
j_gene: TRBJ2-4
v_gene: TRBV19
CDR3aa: CASSVTGAGDKNSQYF
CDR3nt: TGTGCCAGTAGTGTAACAGGGGCCGGGGACAAAAACAGTCAGTACTTC

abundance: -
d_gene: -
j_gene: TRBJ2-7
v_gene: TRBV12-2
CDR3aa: CASRRRVSGSHEQYF
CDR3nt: TGTGCAAGTCGCCGCCGGGTCAGCGGTTCCCACGAGCAGTACTTC

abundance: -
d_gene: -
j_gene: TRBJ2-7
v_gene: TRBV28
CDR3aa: CASSSPDMADYEQYF
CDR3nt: TGTGCCAGCAGTTCCCCGGACATGGCCGATTACGAGCAGTACTTC

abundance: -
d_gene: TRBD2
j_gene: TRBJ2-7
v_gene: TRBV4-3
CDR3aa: CASSQRRTSGGGAYEQYF
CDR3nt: TGCGCCAGCAGCCAACGCCGGACTAGCGGGGGCGGCGCCTACGAGCAGTACTTC

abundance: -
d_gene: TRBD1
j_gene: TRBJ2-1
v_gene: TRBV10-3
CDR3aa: CAISYEQGGNEQFF
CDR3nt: TGTGCCATCAGTTACGAACAGGGGGGCAATGAGCAGTTCTTC

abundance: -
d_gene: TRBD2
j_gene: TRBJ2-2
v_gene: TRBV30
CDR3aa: CAWRPEGRGGVGELFF
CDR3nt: TGTGCCTGGAGACCCGAGGGGCGGGGGGGCGTCGGGGAGCTGTTTTTT

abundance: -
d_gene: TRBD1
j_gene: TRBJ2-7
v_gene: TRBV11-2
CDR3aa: CASAGTGVAYEQYF
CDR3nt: TGTGCCAGCGCCGGGACAGGAGTTGCCTACGAGCAGTACTTC

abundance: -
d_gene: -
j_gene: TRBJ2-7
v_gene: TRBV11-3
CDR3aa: CASSLESSALSYEQYF
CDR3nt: TGTGCCAGCAGCTTAGAGAGCTCCGCCCTTTCCTACGAGCAGTACTTC

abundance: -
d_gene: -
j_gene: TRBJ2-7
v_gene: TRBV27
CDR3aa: CASSLYRSYEQYF
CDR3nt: TGTGCCAGCAGTTTATATCGGTCCTACGAGCAGTACTTC

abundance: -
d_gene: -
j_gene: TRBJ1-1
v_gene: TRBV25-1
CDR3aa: CASSELRENTEAFF
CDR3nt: TGTGCCAGCAGTGAATTGCGGGAGAACACTGAAGCTTTCTTT

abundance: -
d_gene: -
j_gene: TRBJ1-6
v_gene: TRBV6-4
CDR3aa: CASSEFRGSNSPLHF
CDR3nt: TGTGCCAGCAGTGAATTCAGGGGTTCAAATTCACCCCTCCACTTT

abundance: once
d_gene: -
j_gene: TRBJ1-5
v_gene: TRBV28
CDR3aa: CASTQLLEGNQPQHF
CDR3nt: TGTGCCAGCACCCAGCTCCTGGAGGGCAATCAGCCCCAGCATTTT

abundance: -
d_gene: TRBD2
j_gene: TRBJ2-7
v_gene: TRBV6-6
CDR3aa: CASSLASGSEAHEQYF
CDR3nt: TGTGCCAGCAGTCTCGCTAGCGGGAGCGAAGCCCACGAGCAGTACTTC